The 28 T cell receptor beta chains below were found in one sample sequenced in a study of blood T cells in healthy people across ages. A second roughly 6 to 11 cycle PCR used barcoded and J-beta primers. From the 5' RACE reads, TCRdb called clonotypes with MiXCR, one entry per CDR3 protein. The profile shows hundreds of thousands of distinct CDR3 sequences, roughly 41% of them singletons. Sequenced material: blood. These receptors came from a man older than 75 in good health.

This sequence joins TRBV7-2 and TRBJ2-3; a weak D match, TRBD1 (5 bases). Trimming removed 3 bases from V and 6 bases from J, with 16 bases in between. This CDR3 region has 15 residues. Germline CDR1 SGHTA, CDR2 FQGNSA. This CDR3 is CASSFRWGQGDTQYF. The CDR3 nucleotides are TGTGCCAGCAGCTTTAGGTGGGGTCAGGGTGATACGCAGTATTTT.

Notes on this clonotype: Mismatch with germline at one junction end may stem from a read error. CDR3 amino acids: CASSLARDSPTNERFF. The CDR3 DNA sequence: TGCGCCAGCAGCTTGGCCAGGGACAGCCCCACCAATGAGCGGTTCTTC. The rearrangement joins TRBV5-1 to TRBJ2-1, with 7 bases that match TRBD1. The CDR3 contains 16 residues. Germline CDR1 and CDR2: SGHRS and YFSETQ. Filled out from reference TRBV5-1 and TRBJ2-1, the complete variable domain reads KAGVTQTPRYLIKTRGQQVTLSCSPISGHRSVSWYQQTPGQGLQFLFEYFSETQRNKGNFPGRFSGRQFSNSRSEMNVSTLELGDSALYLCASSLARDSPTNERFFGPGTRLTVL.

This chain connects TRBV5-4 to TRBJ2-5; the D gene is possibly TRBD2 (6 bases). The DNA matches TRBJ2-7 better at its end, which makes the J call doubtful. Germline values: CDR1 SGHNT, CDR2 YYREEE (reference sequence). This CDR3 region has 15 residues. The DNA for the CDR3 is TGTGCCAGCAGCTTGACCGGGACTCCGGTCGGCGAGCAGTACTTC. Protein sequence: CASSLTGTPVGEQYF.

This clonotype was picked up many times. The chain links TRBV20-1 to TRBJ2-4; 14 positions match TRBD2. The length of the CDR3 is 16 residues. Germline CDR1 is DFQATT and CDR2 is SNEGSKA (reference sequence). V was clipped by 5 bases and J by 5 bases; unmatched bases: 8. The CDR3 loop is CSASPGLAGDENIQYF. The CDR3 DNA is TGCAGTGCTTCACCGGGACTAGCGGGAGATGAAAACATTCAGTACTTC.

J is TRBJ2-1 and V is TRBV7-8; no clear D. Per the germline V gene, CDR1 is SGHVS and CDR2 is FQNEAQ. Trimming pared 1 base from V and 5 bases from J, leaving 9 bases between. The CDR3 runs to 14 residues. In nucleotides, the CDR3 is TGTGCCAGCAGCTTAGTGCGTCTGAACAATGAGCAGTTCTTC. It specifies CASSLVRLNNEQFF.

The chain has TRBV2 and TRBJ1-6; D not resolved. The germline V gene has CDR1 SNHLY and CDR2 FYNNEI. The CDR3 is 13 amino acids. V gave up 4 bases and J gave up 12 bases, with 13 bases separating them. CDR3 loop: CASSATAAGPLHF. The DNA of the CDR3 is TGTGCCAGCAGTGCGACGGCAGCCGGACCCCTCCACTTT.

The chain is built from TRBV4-2 and TRBJ2-5; TRBD2 matches 7 bases. The ends lost 4 bases at V and 6 bases at J; junction bases unmatched: 5. The CDR3 is 13 amino acids. CDR1 is LGHNA, CDR2 YNFKEQ, per germline. CDR3: CASSPGREKTQYF. In DNA form, the CDR3 reads TGTGCCAGCAGCCCAGGGAGGGAGAAGACCCAGTACTTC.

The rearrangement links TRBV20-1 to TRBJ1-5; possible D gene TRBD1, 5 bases. This CDR3 region has 16 residues. Trimming left V 0 bases short and J 9 bases short, with 21 bases between. Germline V gives CDR1 DFQATT, CDR2 SNEGSKA (reference sequence). The CDR3 coding sequence is TGCAGTGCTAGAGATTTTAGGGAGCAGGGCAGATCGCCCCAGCATTTT. Its protein product is CSARDFREQGRSPQHF.

V gene TRBV18 combines with J gene TRBJ2-7; possibly TRBD2 for D (7 bases). The germline V and J ends were trimmed by 8 bases and 1 base, with 15 bases remaining between them. The germline gives CDR1 KGHSH, CDR2 LQKENI. The CDR3 has 14 residues. CDR3 bases: TGTGCCAGCACTACCGGGGGGCCGTCCTACGAGCAGTACTTC. It is translated as CASTTGGPSYEQYF.

The chain couples TRBV4-2 to TRBJ2-7; tentative D call: TRBD2 (7 bases). This CDR3 is 18 amino acids long. V was trimmed by 3 bases and J by 4 bases, leaving 25 bases between them. Germline-derived CDR1 and CDR2 are LGHNA and YNFKEQ. The CDR3, as DNA: TGTGCCAGCAGCCAGAAGGGGGGGGAACAGGTGAGATCATACGAGCAGTACTTC. Translated: CASSQKGGEQVRSYEQYF.

The chain couples TRBV20-1 to TRBJ2-5; the D is unclear. Germline V gives CDR1 DFQATT, CDR2 SNEGSKA (reference sequence). The CDR3 covers 11 residues. The CDR3 coding sequence is TGCAGCCCTTTTATAGGAGAGACCCAGTACTTC. Its protein is CSPFIGETQYF.

The V gene is TRBV10-3, the J gene TRBJ1-1; D uncertain. The germline V and J ends were trimmed by 8 bases and 0 bases, with 7 bases remaining between them. CDR1 and CDR2 (germline): ENHRY, SYGVKD. This CDR3 has 12 residues. The CDR3 DNA follows: TGTGCCATCTCGACTATGAACACTGAAGCTTTCTTT. Its translation is CAISTMNTEAFF.

The chain is built from TRBV21-1 and TRBJ2-5; no DNA check was done on the table's D call, TRBD1. TRBV21-1 is a documented pseudogene. This CDR3 is 18 amino acids long. CDR3 in DNA: TGTGCCAGCAGCAAAGAGGCCGGACAGGGGCACCGACAGGAGACCCAGTACTTC. Residues: CASSKEAGQGHRQETQYF.

The rearrangement joins TRBV14 to TRBJ2-1, with 16 bases identical to TRBD2. This CDR3 is 16 amino acids long. The junction had 4 bases not matched to a gene; V was cut back by 4 bases and J by 7 bases. Per germline, CDR1 SGHDN and CDR2 FVKESK. CDR3 DNA sequence: TGTGCCAGCAGCCGGGGACTAGCGGGGGGGGAGAATGAGCAGTTCTTC. Its protein is CASSRGLAGGENEQFF.

The rearrangement links TRBV6-5 to TRBJ2-4; TRBD1 agrees at 10 bases. The CDR3 consists of 15 residues. From germline, CDR1 is MNHEY and CDR2 SVGAGI. Unmatched junction bases numbered 11, after V lost 6 bases and J lost 9 bases. CDR3 protein: CASSATGTGVAIQYF. The CDR3 DNA sequence: TGTGCCAGCAGCGCTACCGGGACAGGGGTCGCCATTCAGTACTTC.

The rearrangement uses TRBV19 and TRBJ2-5; D may correspond to TRBD1 or TRBD2 (5 bases each). This CDR3 contains 13 residues. CDR1 and CDR2 from the germline V gene are LNHDA and SQIVND (reference sequence). V was cut by 1 base and J by 3 bases, with 6 bases left in between. The CDR3 sequence is CASSIGGEETQYF. CDR3 sequence (DNA): TGTGCCAGTAGTATAGGAGGGGAAGAGACCCAGTACTTC.

The sample holds a few counts of this clonotype. V and J are TRBV7-6 and TRBJ2-1; D is unresolved. Trimming shortened V by 7 bases and J by 0 bases, and 10 bases separated the two germline ends. Looked up from germline, CDR1 is SGHVS and CDR2 is FNYEAQ. The CDR3 is made up of 14 amino acids. CDR3 sequence: CASKAAASYNEQFF. CDR3 in DNA: TGTGCCAGCAAGGCGGCAGCCTCCTACAATGAGCAGTTCTTC.

This rearrangement joins TRBV24-1 to TRBJ2-3; 10 nucleotides align to TRBD1. Germline V lookup: CDR1 KGHDR, CDR2 SFDVKD. V lost 6 bases, J lost 1 base, and 3 bases stayed unmatched. CDR3 size: 15 residues. In DNA, the CDR3 is TGTGCCACCAGTCCGGGGACAGGGGGCACAGATACGCAGTATTTT. Its protein product is CATSPGTGGTDTQYF.

J is TRBJ2-3 and V is TRBV6-2 or TRBV6-3; TRBD2 aligns across 11 bases. V lost 3 bases to trimming and J lost 3 bases; unmatched junction nucleotides: 5. The germline gives CDR1 MNHEY, CDR2 SVGEGT. The CDR3 is made up of 16 amino acids. The CDR3 region has the DNA TGTGCCAGCAGTTATTTAACTAGCGGGAGTACAGATACGCAGTATTTT. Residues: CASSYLTSGSTDTQYF.

The J gene is TRBJ2-5, the V gene TRBV27, with D unclear. From germline, CDR1 is MNHEY and CDR2 SMNVEV (reference sequence). This CDR3 spans 13 amino acids. V lost 3 bases to trimming and J lost 1 base, with 6 bases between them. The CDR3 is CASSFQPQETQYF. DNA of the CDR3: TGTGCCAGCAGTTTCCAGCCCCAAGAGACCCAGTACTTC.

This clonotype was picked up a small number of times. CDR3 in amino acids: CASSLAQVFTVVRSYNEQFF. In nucleotides, the CDR3 is TGTGCCAGCAGTTTAGCGCAGGTATTTACGGTAGTCAGGTCCTACAATGAGCAGTTCTTC. This chain links TRBV12-3 or TRBV12-4 with TRBJ2-1; D remains ambiguous. CDR3 length: 20 residues. Trimming pared 0 bases from V and 1 base from J, leaving 22 bases between.

J is TRBJ2-1 and V is TRBV28, with a possible D match to TRBD1 (6 bases). V lost 6 bases and J lost 4, with 16 bases in between. CDR1 and CDR2 from the germline V gene are MDHEN and SYDVKM. This CDR3 has 15 residues. CDR3 amino acids: CASRPPGDQYNEQFF. The CDR3 DNA follows: TGTGCCAGCAGGCCTCCAGGGGACCAATACAATGAGCAGTTCTTC.

The table lists this clonotype with a few counts. The V gene is TRBV7-8, the J gene TRBJ2-7; 11 bases are shared with TRBD2. This CDR3 region has 15 residues. Germline V gives CDR1 SGHVS, CDR2 FQNEAQ. V was clipped by 2 bases and J by 3 bases; unmatched bases: 3. This chain's CDR3 is CASSLFLAGGYEQYF. The CDR3 nucleotides are TGTGCCAGCAGCTTATTCCTAGCGGGGGGCTACGAGCAGTACTTC.

This clonotype was counted a few times. The CDR3: CASSFQRASSYNEQFF. DNA of the CDR3: TGTGCCAGCAGTTTTCAAAGGGCCAGCTCCTACAATGAGCAGTTCTTC. This sequence joins TRBV28 and TRBJ2-1; D not certain. V shed 3 bases and J shed 0 bases, with 12 bases lying between them. The CDR3 contains 16 residues. The germline CDR1 and CDR2 sequences are MDHEN and SYDVKM.

There are a few counts of this clonotype. J is TRBJ2-2 and V is TRBV7-3, with D perhaps TRBD2 (6 bases). Trimming stripped 2 bases from V and 1 base from J, with 8 bases between. The CDR3 sequence is 15 residues long. The germline gives CDR1 SGHTA, CDR2 FQGTGA. Here the CDR3 reads CASSLDGGNTGELFF. As DNA, the CDR3 is TGTGCCAGCAGCTTAGACGGGGGGAACACCGGGGAGCTGTTTTTT. Variable domain in full (rest from reference TRBV7-3 and TRBJ2-2): GAGVSQTPSNKVTEKGKYVELRCDPISGHTALYWYRQSLGQGPEFLIYFQGTGAADDSGLPNDRFFAVRPEGSVSTLKIQRTERGDSAVYLCASSLDGGNTGELFFGEGSRLTVL.

The chain is built from TRBV29-1 and TRBJ2-1; D is perhaps TRBD1 (6 bases). CDR3 length: 16 amino acids. The ends were cut back, 5 bases at V and 0 bases at J, with 17 bases in the middle. Germline CDR1 and CDR2: SQVTM and ANQGSEA. The CDR3 is CSVNSLQGSSYNEQFF. CDR3 sequence (DNA): TGCAGCGTTAACTCCCTGCAGGGGAGCTCCTACAATGAGCAGTTCTTC.

This clonotype has just a few counts. The chain joins TRBV28 to TRBJ1-2; possible D gene TRBD1, 5 bases. Germline V CDR1 and CDR2: MDHEN, SYDVKM. The CDR3 spans 13 residues. Trimming cost V 8 bases and J 8 bases, with 18 bases left between them. The CDR3 sequence is CASRRPGPRGYTF. The CDR3 region has the DNA TGTGCCAGCCGTCGTCCGGGGCCGCGGGGCTACACCTTC.

The CDR3 sequence is CASSQHRVGEKLFF. CDR3 nucleotide sequence: TGTGCCAGCAGTCAACACAGGGTGGGGGAAAAACTGTTTTTT. J is TRBJ1-4 and V is TRBV27; tentatively, D is TRBD1 (6 bases). CDR1 MNHEY and CDR2 SMNVEV come from the germline V gene (reference sequence). The CDR3 spans 14 residues. V was trimmed by 5 bases and J by 8 bases, leaving 15 bases between them.